The T cell receptor (beta chain) under discussion was sequenced for a study of radiotherapy plus CTLA-4 blockade in lung cancer. The CDR3 is 15 amino acids. The germline V gene has CDR1 MGHRA and CDR2 YSYEKL. V was shortened by 0 bases and J by 3 bases, with 12 bases between the two germline ends. The data were produced by immunoSEQ multiplex PCR, yet TCRdb's version contains in-frame clones alone and is incomplete. The table lists 35,000 to 50,000 clones, roughly two thirds of them singletons. The chain combines TRBV4-1 with TRBJ2-7, with D perhaps matching TRBD1 (5 bases). The source was peripheral blood, collected from a patient treated with radiotherapy plus ipilimumab. This sequence originates from a human donor with non-small cell lung cancer who had a partial response to radiotherapy plus ipilimumab. The CDR3 DNA follows: TGCGCCAGCAGCCAAGACGACAGAAGATTCTACGAGCAGTACTTC. It is translated as CASSQDDRRFYEQYF.